The clone carrying this T cell receptor (beta chain) was detected many times. Bone marrow was sampled from every patient at the time of active disease. From around 440 ng of RNA, a library with molecular barcoded alpha/delta and beta/gamma adaptors was made. TCRdb redid the calling of the reads with MiXCR, one entry per CDR3 protein. Of over 25,000 distinct CDR3 sequences listed, approximately 15% are singletons. This entry belongs to a study of read filtering for tumor transcriptome and immune sequencing. The specimen was a population of CD138-negative cells sorted from bone marrow. This clonotype was obtained from a donor aged 40 or over with multiple myeloma.

The CDR3 DNA is TGCAGCGTTTTAGACAGGGATTGGTACAATGAAAAACTGTTTTTT. This codes for CSVLDRDWYNEKLFF. The V and J genes are TRBV29-1 and TRBJ1-4; 7 bases are shared with TRBD1. In germline, CDR1 is SQVTM, CDR2 ANQGSEA. This CDR3 comprises 15 residues. Unmatched junction bases numbered 11, after V lost 5 bases and J lost 5 bases.